The 21 T cell receptor beta chains below were found in one sample sequenced in a study of T cell responses to AZD1222 COVID-19 vaccine. TCRdb's table, derived via immunoSEQ multiplex PCR, lists solely in-frame clones and lacks some. The table shows 95,000 to 150,000 clones, with roughly 93% occurring only once. Sequenced here: peripheral blood, sampled on day 0 of AZD1222 vaccination. These receptor sequences come from an adult in good health.

The chain recombines TRBV7-8 with TRBJ2-7; 7 nucleotides agree with TRBD1. This CDR3 is built from 15 residues. The germline CDR1 and CDR2 sequences are SGHVS and FQNEAQ. J lost 3 bases, V lost 5 bases, and 10 bases had no gene match. CDR3: CASSSAPRDSYEQYF. CDR3 bases: TGTGCCAGCAGCAGCGCACCCCGGGACAGCTACGAGCAGTACTTC.

This chain links TRBV16 with TRBJ1-3; D is unresolved. This CDR3 comprises 15 residues. Germline CDR1 and CDR2: KGHSY and FQNENV. V was shortened by 0 bases and J by 0 bases, with 6 bases between the two germline ends. The CDR3 DNA is TGTGCCAGCAGCCAATCTAGGGCCTCTGGAAACACCATATATTTT. It yields the protein CASSQSRASGNTIYF.

This chain joins TRBV27 and TRBJ1-6; D call uncertain. Trimming took 6 bases from V and 0 from J, leaving 3 bases between them. There are 13 residues in the CDR3. Germline V gives CDR1 MNHEY, CDR2 SMNVEV (reference sequence). The CDR3 DNA reads as TGTGCCAGCAGATTCTCCTATAATTCACCCCTCCACTTT. It translates to CASRFSYNSPLHF.

This chain links TRBV15 with TRBJ1-2, with 9 positions matching TRBD1. The V gene's germline CDR1 is LNHNV and CDR2 YYDKDF (reference sequence). Trimming at V came to 5 bases and at J to 3 bases, leaving 7 bases not matched to a gene. The CDR3 runs to 15 residues. The CDR3 DNA is TGTGCCACCAGCCCGGGACAGGGACTATACTATGGCTACACCTTC. It encodes CATSPGQGLYYGYTF. The full variable domain, its missing parts supplied by reference TRBV15 and TRBJ1-2, is DAMVIQNPRYQVTQFGKPVTLSCSQTLNHNVMYWYQQKSSQAPKLLFHYYDKDFNNEADTPDNFQSRRPNTSFCFLDIRSPGLGDTAMYLCATSPGQGLYYGYTFGSGTRLTVV.

CDR3 loop: CASNNEPQGYYGYTF. Here the CDR3 DNA reads TGTGCCAGTAACAATGAACCACAGGGATACTATGGCTACACCTTC. The chain is built from TRBV19 and TRBJ1-2; tentative D call: TRBD1 (6 bases). Germline V lookup: CDR1 LNHDA, CDR2 SQIVND (reference sequence). Trimming took off 7 bases at V and 3 bases at J, with 18 bases between the two ends. The CDR3 is 15 residues long.

This clone was seen once. The chain employs TRBV5-6 and TRBJ1-1; 9 positions agree with TRBD1. This CDR3 comprises 14 residues. Germline CDR1 and CDR2: SGHDT and YYEEEE. With V trimmed by 2 bases and J by 5 bases, 4 bases remained unmatched. The CDR3 loop reads CASSLQGARTEAFF. The DNA for the CDR3 is TGTGCCAGCAGCTTACAGGGGGCTCGGACTGAAGCTTTCTTT. Together with reference TRBV5-6 and TRBJ1-1, the CDR3 gives the full variable domain: DAGVTQSPTHLIKTRGQQVTLRCSPKSGHDTVSWYQQALGQGPQFIFQYYEEEERQRGNFPDRFSGHQFPNYSSELNVNALLLGDSALYLCASSLQGARTEAFFGQGTRLTVV.

The genes are TRBV7-8 and TRBJ2-1; 10 bases map to TRBD2. Per the germline V gene, CDR1 is SGHVS and CDR2 is FQNEAQ. The CDR3 runs 14 residues. Losses at the gene ends were 3 bases for V and 16 bases for J; bases not matched to a gene: 12. This chain's CDR3 is CASSLNSGRYERFF. The CDR3 DNA sequence: TGTGCCAGCAGCTTGAATAGCGGGAGGTACGAAAGATTCTTC.

The V and J genes are TRBV7-9 and TRBJ2-1, with D possibly being TRBD1 (6 bases). The CDR3 extends over 14 amino acids. V was pared by 8 bases and J by 2 bases, with 13 bases between. Looked up from germline, CDR1 is SEHNR and CDR2 is FQNEAQ (reference sequence). CDR3 sequence reads: CASSEGVTYNEQFF. The CDR3 bases are TGTGCCAGCTCAGAGGGGGTCACCTACAATGAGCAGTTCTTC.

J is TRBJ1-2 and V is TRBV6-1; no clear D gene. This CDR3 is 14 amino acids long. The ends were cut back, 2 bases at V and 4 bases at J, with 11 bases in the middle. The germline V gene encodes CDR1 MNHNS and CDR2 SASEGT. The CDR3 here is CASSERGWSYGYTF. In DNA, the CDR3 is TGTGCCAGCAGTGAACGAGGGTGGTCCTATGGCTACACCTTC.

The chain carries TRBV5-1 and TRBJ1-1; no firm D call. In germline, CDR1 is SGHRS, CDR2 YFSETQ. Trimming pared 0 bases from V and 0 bases from J, leaving 9 bases between. The CDR3 loop spans 15 amino acids. The CDR3 reads CASSLVPGLNTEAFF. The CDR3 DNA sequence: TGCGCCAGCAGCTTGGTTCCGGGATTGAACACTGAAGCTTTCTTT. Full variable domain (outside the CDR3, taken from reference TRBV5-1 and TRBJ1-1): KAGVTQTPRYLIKTRGQQVTLSCSPISGHRSVSWYQQTPGQGLQFLFEYFSETQRNKGNFPGRFSGRQFSNSRSEMNVSTLELGDSALYLCASSLVPGLNTEAFFGQGTRLTVV.

This chain uses TRBV6-5 with TRBJ2-7; TRBD1 is a possible D gene (6 bases). Looked up from germline, CDR1 is MNHEY and CDR2 is SVGAGI. Trimming took 4 bases from V and 8 from J, leaving 15 bases between them. The CDR3 has 13 amino acids. In DNA, the CDR3 is TGTGCCAGCAGTTTCACCCACACAGGGCAGCAGTACGTC. Translation gives CASSFTHTGQQYV.

This clone was detected once. CDR3 DNA: TGTGCCTGGAGCAGACAGATAAATGAAAAACTGTTTTTT. As protein: CAWSRQINEKLFF. The rearrangement joins TRBV30 to TRBJ1-4, with TRBD1 as a possible D gene (5 bases). Looked up from germline, CDR1 is GTSNPN and CDR2 is SVGIG (reference sequence). Trimming pared 3 bases from V and 5 bases from J, leaving 10 bases between. This CDR3 comprises 13 residues.

The genes are TRBV10-3 and TRBJ2-2; D may be TRBD1 (6 bases). The CDR3 consists of 14 residues. Germline-derived CDR1 and CDR2 are ENHRY and SYGVKD. The ends were cut back, 7 bases at V and 1 base at J, with 10 bases in the middle. The CDR3 reads CAIKGQMNTGELFF. As DNA, the CDR3 is TGTGCCATCAAAGGACAGATGAACACCGGGGAGCTGTTTTTT.

In DNA, the CDR3 is TGTGCCAGCAGCGTACAGGGGGCTGGCTATGGCTACACCTTC. This encodes CASSVQGAGYGYTF. The chain is built from TRBV5-4 and TRBJ1-2, with TRBD1 matching 9 bases. This CDR3 has 14 amino acids. Germline V gives CDR1 SGHNT, CDR2 YYREEE (reference sequence). After removal of 4 bases from V and 4 bases from J, the junction contained 5 bases not matched to a gene. Looking up the rest from reference TRBV5-4 and TRBJ1-2 gives the full variable domain: ETGVTQSPTHLIKTRGQQVTLRCSSQSGHNTVSWYQQALGQGPQFIFQYYREEENGRGNFPPRFSGLQFPNYSSELNVNALELDDSALYLCASSVQGAGYGYTFGSGTRLTVV.

The rearrangement links TRBV19 to TRBJ2-1, with D possibly matching TRBD2 (5 bases). Germline loops: CDR1 LNHDA, CDR2 SQIVND (reference sequence). Trimming removed 1 base from V and 5 bases from J, with 12 bases in between. The CDR3 loop spans 15 amino acids. The CDR3 sequence is CASSIGGSVNNEQFF. CDR3 sequence (DNA): TGTGCCAGTAGTATAGGTGGTAGCGTCAACAATGAGCAGTTCTTC.

The chain links TRBV7-2 to TRBJ2-2, with TRBD2 identical over 8 bases. The V and J ends lost 5 bases and 2 bases, in that order; junction bases with no gene match: 4. The length of the CDR3 is 15 residues. Germline CDR1 SGHTA, CDR2 FQGNSA. DNA for the CDR3: TGTGCCAGCAGCAGAAGCGGGGGAAACACCGGGGAGCTGTTTTTT. Protein: CASSRSGGNTGELFF.

The DNA for the CDR3 is TGTGCCAGCAGCTTGTGGCAGGCGGGGATGAACACTGAAGCTTTCTTT. Translated: CASSLWQAGMNTEAFF. This chain uses TRBV5-5 with TRBJ1-1; no clear D. The CDR3 contains 16 residues. V lost 1 base and J 0 bases, leaving 13 bases between the germline ends. Germline CDR1 and CDR2: SGHKS and YYEKEE (reference sequence).

The J gene is TRBJ1-5, the V gene TRBV25-1, with 8 bases matching TRBD1. Germline CDR1 MGHDK, CDR2 SYGVNS. J gave up 2 bases and V 8 bases, and 5 bases lay outside the gene matches. This CDR3 contains 14 residues. CDR3 DNA: TGTGCCAGCCGTGGGACAGGTGGCAATCAGCCCCAGCATTTT. The encoded protein is CASRGTGGNQPQHF.

Here the CDR3 DNA reads TGTGCCAGCAGCACATCCCGGGACACCTACGAGCAGTACTTC. Translating gives CASSTSRDTYEQYF. The genes are TRBV7-9 and TRBJ2-7; the D gene is possibly TRBD1 (6 bases). V was shortened by 5 bases and J by 2 bases, with 13 bases between the two germline ends. The CDR3 is 14 residues long. Germline loops: CDR1 SEHNR, CDR2 FQNEAQ (reference sequence).

The chain is built from TRBV18 and TRBJ2-3, with 11 bases fitting TRBD2. This CDR3 is built from 16 residues. With V trimmed by 3 bases and J by 1 base, 3 bases remained unmatched. Germline lookup yields CDR1 KGHSH and CDR2 LQKENI. Here the CDR3 reads CASSPTTSGGTDTQYF. The CDR3 bases are TGTGCCAGCTCACCGACGACTAGCGGGGGCACAGATACGCAGTATTTT. Based on the CDR3 plus reference TRBV18 and TRBJ2-3, the full variable domain is NAGVMQNPRHLVRRRGQEARLRCSPMKGHSHVYWYRQLPEEGLKFMVYLQKENIIDESGMPKERFSAEFPKEGPSILRIQQVVRGDSAAYFCASSPTTSGGTDTQYFGPGTRLTVL.

The J gene is TRBJ1-5, the V gene TRBV5-1; no clear D. The V end was cut by 0 bases, the J end by 1 base, with 11 bases between. The CDR3 totals 16 residues. Germline lookup yields CDR1 SGHRS and CDR2 YFSETQ. The CDR3 DNA follows: TGCGCCAGCAGCTTGGCCCGGGTGGGCAGCAATCAGCCCCAGCATTTT. Amino acids: CASSLARVGSNQPQHF.